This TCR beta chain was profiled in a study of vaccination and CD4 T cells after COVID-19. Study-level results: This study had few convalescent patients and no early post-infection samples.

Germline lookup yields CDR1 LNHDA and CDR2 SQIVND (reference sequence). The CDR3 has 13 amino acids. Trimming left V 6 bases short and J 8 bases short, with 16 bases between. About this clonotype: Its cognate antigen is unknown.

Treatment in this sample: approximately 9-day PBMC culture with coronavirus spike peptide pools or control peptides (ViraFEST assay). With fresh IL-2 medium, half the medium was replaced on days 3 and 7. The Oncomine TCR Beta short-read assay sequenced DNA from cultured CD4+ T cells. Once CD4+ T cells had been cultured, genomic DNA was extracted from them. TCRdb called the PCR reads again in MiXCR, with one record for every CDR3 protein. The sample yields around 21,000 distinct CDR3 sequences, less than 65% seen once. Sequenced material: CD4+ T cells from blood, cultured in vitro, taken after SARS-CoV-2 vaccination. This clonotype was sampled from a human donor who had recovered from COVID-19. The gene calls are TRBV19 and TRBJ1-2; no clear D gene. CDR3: CASSTTGRSGYTF. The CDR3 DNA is TGTGCCAGTAGCACAACGGGGAGATCGGGCTACACCTTC.